One sample yielded the 8 T cell receptor beta chains listed below, sequenced in a study of shared clonotypes between healthy human individuals. Produced via immunoSEQ multiplex PCR; TCRdb's table is partial and in-frame only. The sample carries 190,000 or so clones, 60% to 75% recorded once. The sample taken for sequencing was memory CD4+ T cells sorted from blood. As for subset: CD45RA-negative fraction. These receptors originate from a man aged 30 to 39 in good health.

This sequence joins TRBV27 and TRBJ1-2; no definite D call. Trimming removed 5 bases from V and 5 bases from J, with 18 bases in between. CDR1 and CDR2 from the germline V gene are MNHEY and SMNVEV (reference sequence). The CDR3 is 15 residues long. The CDR3: CASSPSRRKSYGYTF. The CDR3 region has the DNA TGTGCCAGCAGTCCCTCCCGGAGGAAATCGTATGGCTACACCTTC.

The genes are TRBV7-2 and TRBJ2-3; D not resolved. Germline assignment: CDR1 SGHTA and CDR2 FQGNSA. This CDR3 is built from 13 residues. V lost 4 bases and J lost 5, with 10 bases in between. CDR3 region: CASSSNFQDTQYF. Here the CDR3 DNA reads TGTGCCAGCAGCTCTAACTTTCAAGATACGCAGTATTTT. The entire variable domain, with the rest obtained from reference TRBV7-2 and TRBJ2-3, is as follows: GAGVSQSPSNKVTEKGKDVELRCDPISGHTALYWYRQSLGQGLEFLIYFQGNSAPDKSGLPSDRFSAERTGGSVSTLTIQRTQQEDSAVYLCASSSNFQDTQYFGPGTRLTVL.

J is TRBJ2-2 and V is TRBV9, with TRBD2 as a possible D gene (6 bases). The V end was cut by 4 bases, the J end by 1 base, with 8 bases between. There are 14 residues in the CDR3. Germline V gene data show CDR1 as SGDLS and CDR2 as YYNGEE. CDR3 region: CASSPAGNTGELFF. The CDR3 nucleotides are TGTGCCAGCAGCCCAGCGGGGAACACCGGGGAGCTGTTTTTT. Full variable domain (missing parts from reference TRBV9 and TRBJ2-2): DSGVTQTPKHLITATGQRVTLRCSPRSGDLSVYWYQQSLDQGLQFLIQYYNGEERAKGNILERFSAQQFPDLHSELNLSSLELGDSALYFCASSPAGNTGELFFGEGSRLTVL.

The CDR3 DNA sequence: TGTGCCAGCAGCTTTCGGAGGGGGTTAATCGACGAGCAGTACTTC. This gives the protein CASSFRRGLIDEQYF. The V gene is TRBV7-9, the J gene TRBJ2-7, with D perhaps TRBD1 or TRBD2 (6 bases each). V was pared by 3 bases and J by 5 bases, with 17 bases between. The CDR3 loop spans 15 amino acids. CDR1 and CDR2 from the germline V gene are SEHNR and FQNEAQ (reference sequence). Full variable domain (missing parts from reference TRBV7-9 and TRBJ2-7): DTGVSQNPRHKITKRGQNVTFRCDPISEHNRLYWYRQTLGQGPEFLTYFQNEAQLEKSRLLSDRFSAERPKGSFSTLEIQRTEQGDSAMYLCASSFRRGLIDEQYFGPGTRLTVT.

The rearrangement joins TRBV5-1 to TRBJ1-1, with a weak D call TRBD1 (5 bases). CDR3 size: 14 residues. Deletions cut 5 bases from V and 3 bases from J, with 14 bases between. Germline V gene sequence: CDR1 SGHRS, CDR2 YFSETQ. The CDR3 here is CASSDGDGHTEAFF. The CDR3 coding sequence is TGCGCCAGCAGTGACGGGGACGGACACACTGAAGCTTTCTTT.

The gene calls are TRBV5-1 and TRBJ2-6; no definite D call. Germline V gives CDR1 SGHRS, CDR2 YFSETQ. This CDR3 has 14 residues. The germline V and J ends were trimmed by 1 base and 2 bases, with 4 bases remaining between them. The CDR3 region is CASSLTAGANVLTF. The CDR3 DNA sequence: TGCGCCAGCAGCTTGACAGCTGGGGCCAACGTCCTGACTTTC.

V usage is TRBV29-1 and J usage is TRBJ2-1; TRBD2 is a possible D gene (6 bases). The CDR3 contains 14 residues. V was pared by 7 bases and J by 9 bases, with 22 bases between. Looked up from germline, CDR1 is SQVTM and CDR2 is ANQGSEA. The CDR3 bases are TGCAGCGCAAACCGGGACTCCCAGCGGCGTGAGCAGTTCTTC. It yields the protein CSANRDSQRREQFF.

This clone showed up just a few times. The rearrangement joins TRBV7-2 to TRBJ2-5, with no clear D. This CDR3 spans 12 amino acids. The V gene lost 5 bases and the J gene lost 3 bases, with 7 bases spanning the gap. Germline V lookup: CDR1 SGHTA, CDR2 FQGNSA. The CDR3 sequence: CASSLNEETQYF. The CDR3, as DNA: TGTGCCAGCAGCCTGAATGAAGAGACCCAGTACTTC.